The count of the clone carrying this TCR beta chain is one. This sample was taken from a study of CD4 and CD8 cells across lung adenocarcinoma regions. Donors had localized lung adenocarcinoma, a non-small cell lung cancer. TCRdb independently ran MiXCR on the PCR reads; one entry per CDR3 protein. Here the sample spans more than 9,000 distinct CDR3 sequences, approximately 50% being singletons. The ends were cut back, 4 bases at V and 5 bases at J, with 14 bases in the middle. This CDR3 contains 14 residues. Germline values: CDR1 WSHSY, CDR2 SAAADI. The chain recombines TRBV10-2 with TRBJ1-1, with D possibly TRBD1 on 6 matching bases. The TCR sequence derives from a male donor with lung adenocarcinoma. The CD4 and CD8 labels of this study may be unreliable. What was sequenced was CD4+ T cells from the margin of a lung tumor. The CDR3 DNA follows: TGCGCCAGCAGTGCGAAGGGGGGGCAGACTGAAGCTTTCTTT. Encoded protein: CASSAKGGQTEAFF.